This T cell receptor (beta chain) was retrieved from a study of blood T cells in healthy people across ages (dated by TCRdb to the mid-2010s). A note on the overall study: In model experiments, roughly one uniquely barcoded TCR beta cDNA molecule per two T cells was captured by template switching. To track age-related changes in TCR beta repertoire diversity, the study relied on deep sequencing normalized with unique cDNA molecular identifiers. The donors were split into four age groups: young (average around 17 years), middle-aged (39), aged (around 67) and long-lived (over 80). To avoid experimental bias, donors of different ages were distributed randomly across sequencing lanes. The study analyzed two additional independent replicas of 1 million unique cDNA reads from the same blood draw for two donors, one aged 18 to 29 and one aged 80 or older.

The library was made by 5' RACE. For sequencing, an Illumina HiSeq 2500 was employed. The second PCR ran for roughly 7 to 12 cycles and used a J-beta primer mix along with a sample-barcoded 5' primer. A template-switch 5' adaptor carrying 12 random nucleotides introduced a unique molecular identifier onto each TCR beta cDNA molecule. Each sample yielded at least 2.5 million CDR3-containing paired-end reads. The Mint cDNA synthesis kit, primed by a TRBC-specific oligonucleotide, was used to synthesize first-strand cDNA from all RNA. Following uracil-DNA glycosylase treatment, a first 18-cycle PCR with universal primers M1SS and BC2_uni_R was performed on all cDNA. As for the original processing: For normalization, 1 million high-quality reads were randomly selected from each sample, with every read carrying a distinct molecular identifier. Reads sharing molecular identifiers were discarded rather than binned into consensus sequences. MiTCR, set to a Q25 quality threshold and the strictest error-elimination algorithm, was used for CDR3 identification, clonotype clustering and error correction. Lower-bound total TCR beta diversity was estimated with a nonparametric unseen species model using Euler transformation. Clones were called with MiXCR by TCRdb after fastp trimmed the public reads at Q25, and only in-frame beta chains were retained. Merged by CDR3 protein, the rows form single entries marked with the most common genes and DNA. The V and J calls follow TCRdb's processing rather than the paper's. The sample includes about a million distinct CDR3 sequences, with more than 30% observed a single time. Jointly, the top ten make up approximately 14% of the sample.

Comment on this clonotype: Its antigen target is currently unknown. Base qualities are not at hand, and no much larger clone is one base apart.

V trim: 7 bases; J trim: 4 bases; unmatched bases: 3. CDR1 and CDR2 (SNHLY, FYNNEI) derive from the germline V gene. CDR3 length: 12 amino acids, cysteine to phenylalanine. Just CDR3 DNA is preserved here, 36 bases in frame from base 1. Findings and caveats that apply to the study as a whole: Estimates of total diversity based on one million sequenced T cells were regarded as lower bounds and as underestimates. Conclusive comparison of naive and antigen-experienced compartments was prevented by the profiling of bulk unsorted PBMCs. Donor CMV infection status was unknown, potentially confounding age-related changes in expanded clonotypes. As age increased, observed TCR beta diversity per million T cells dropped in a roughly linear way, and a significant reduction was already evident by age about 36. Observed TCR beta diversity correlated strongly with the percentage of naive T cells measured by flow cytometry. The long-lived group showed more naive CD4+ T cells, fewer expanded clones and increased TCR diversity than the aged group, suggesting age selection.

Systemically healthy Caucasian individuals from Russia, 35 to 50 in total and aged roughly 6 to 100 years, were included as donors. Ten milliliters of peripheral blood were drawn from each donor into EDTA-treated Vacutainer tubes. Ficoll-Paque density-gradient centrifugation was used to isolate PBMCs, with at least 7 million obtained per sample. Trizol reagent was used to extract total RNA from PBMCs, with at least 6 micrograms per sample. For every donor, an aliquot of PBMCs went through flow cytometry to measure the percentages of naive CD45RAhigh/CD27high T cells. The sequenced material came from blood. Recombination joined TRBV2 with TRBJ1-1; TRBD1 agrees with 7 junctional bases. The origin of this receptor is a man younger than 30 in good health. This receptor carries the CDR3 CASNRGTTEAFF. The DNA sequence is given as TGTGCCAGCAACAGGGGAACCACTGAAGCTTTCTTT.